A single sample is the source of the 25 T cell receptor beta chains below, sequenced in a study of blood T cell repertoires in COVID-19. Generated by immunoSEQ multiplex PCR, the TCRdb table keeps only in-frame clones and is missing some. This repertoire shows under 200,000 clones, approximately 90% found once; its top ten account for 7%. What was sequenced was peripheral blood. Source of these receptors: a woman over 75 in a cohort sampled during active or convalescent COVID-19.

This clone was seen at least ten times. J is TRBJ1-1 and V is TRBV10-1; 7 nucleotides match TRBD1. CDR1 is WNHNN, CDR2 SYGVQD, per germline (reference sequence). V lost 6 bases and J lost 10; bases outside the gene matches: 5. The CDR3 spans 11 residues. CDR3 DNA: TGCGCCAGCAGCCAAGGGGGCAGAGCTTTCTTT. As protein: CASSQGGRAFF.

This clone was counted a few times. V and J are TRBV19 and TRBJ1-2; D perhaps matches TRBD1 (6 bases). The germline gives CDR1 LNHDA, CDR2 SQIVND (reference sequence). The CDR3 covers 15 residues. V was trimmed by 2 bases and J by 4 bases, leaving 14 bases between them. CDR3 sequence: CASSIPNRESYGYTF. For the CDR3, the DNA is TGTGCCAGTAGTATACCGAACAGGGAAAGCTATGGCTACACCTTC.

The V and J genes are TRBV3-1 (or the pseudogene TRBV3-2) and TRBJ1-2; 7 nucleotides match TRBD1. There are 14 residues in the CDR3. V lost 3 bases to trimming and J lost 8 bases; unmatched junction nucleotides: 9. CDR1 is LGHDT, CDR2 YNNKEL, per germline (reference sequence). The CDR3 reads CASSHVRQGGGYTF. Here the CDR3 DNA reads TGTGCCAGCAGCCATGTGAGGCAGGGGGGAGGCTACACCTTC.

The chain combines TRBV7-2 with TRBJ1-4, with D unresolved. This CDR3 is built from 16 residues. Trimming shortened V by 1 base and J by 10 bases, and 19 bases separated the two germline ends. Germline CDR1 reads SGHTA; CDR2 reads FQGNSA. CDR3 loop: CASSLDGLKVPGKLFF. The CDR3 DNA follows: TGTGCCAGCAGCTTAGACGGACTCAAGGTTCCCGGAAAACTGTTTTTT.

This clone was detected only once. CDR3 loop: CASSLGRDRNTEAFF. The CDR3 DNA sequence: TGTGCCAGTAGTCTCGGCAGGGATAGGAACACTGAAGCTTTCTTT. V is TRBV19 and J is TRBJ1-1; tentatively, D is TRBD1 (5 bases). CDR3 length: 15 amino acids. Germline V gives CDR1 LNHDA, CDR2 SQIVND (reference sequence). Trimming left V 5 bases short and J 1 base short, with 14 bases between. The complete variable domain, with remaining parts taken from reference TRBV19 and TRBJ1-1, reads DGGITQSPKYLFRKEGQNVTLSCEQNLNHDAMYWYRQDPGQGLRLIYYSQIVNDFQKGDIAEGYSVSREKKESFPLTVTSAQKNPTAFYLCASSLGRDRNTEAFFGQGTRLTVV.

The chain combines TRBV15 with TRBJ1-1; no reliable D call. The CDR3 is 12 residues long. Trimming took 6 bases from V and 1 from J, leaving 6 bases between them. Germline V gene lookup returns CDR1 LNHNV and CDR2 YYDKDF (reference sequence). The CDR3 loop is CATSRRNTEAFF. In DNA, the CDR3 is TGTGCCACCAGTCGGAGGAACACTGAAGCTTTCTTT.

In its sample, this clone was seen once. V is TRBV6-1 and J is TRBJ2-3; D is ambiguous. The germline CDR1 and CDR2 sequences are MNHNS and SASEGT. The CDR3 spans 12 residues. Trimming removed 2 bases from V and 5 bases from J, with 5 bases in between. CDR3 amino acids: CASSELRDTQYF. CDR3 DNA sequence: TGTGCCAGCAGTGAACTTCGAGATACGCAGTATTTT.

The V call is TRBV5-1, the J call TRBJ2-7; TRBD1 agrees at 11 bases. This CDR3 contains 14 residues. The V gene end was trimmed by 4 bases and the J gene end by 6 bases; junction bases not matched to a gene: 6. The germline V gene has CDR1 SGHRS and CDR2 YFSETQ. CDR3 coding DNA: TGCGCCAGCAGCCCCGGGACAGGGGGGGGCGAGCAGTACGTC. It is translated as CASSPGTGGGEQYV.

The chain employs TRBV6-2 or TRBV6-3 and TRBJ2-7, with 8 bases identical to TRBD1. Trimming removed 4 bases from V and 8 bases from J; junction bases left unmatched: 4. The CDR3 covers 12 residues. Per germline, CDR1 MNHEY and CDR2 SVGEGT. The CDR3 loop reads CASSSTGVKQYV. CDR3 in DNA: TGTGCCAGCAGTTCGACAGGGGTAAAGCAGTACGTC.

V usage is TRBV24-1 and J usage is TRBJ2-1; D gene uncertain. The CDR3 runs to 15 residues. V was clipped by 0 bases and J by 3 bases, with 8 bases between them. Germline loops: CDR1 KGHDR, CDR2 SFDVKD. The CDR3 sequence is CATSDLHPSYNEQFF. The CDR3 bases are TGTGCCACCAGTGATTTGCACCCTAGCTACAATGAGCAGTTCTTC.

V usage is TRBV5-4 and J usage is TRBJ1-2; tentative D call: TRBD1 (6 bases). This CDR3 has 15 amino acids. The germline V gene encodes CDR1 SGHNT and CDR2 YYREEE (reference sequence). The ends were cut back, 3 bases at V and 6 bases at J, with 18 bases in the middle. CDR3 amino acids: CASSSGGALSHGYTF. The CDR3 region has the DNA TGTGCCAGCAGCTCGGGGGGGGCATTATCCCATGGCTACACCTTC.

The gene calls are TRBV6-2 or TRBV6-3 and TRBJ1-1; no clear D gene. The CDR3 has 16 residues. V shed 5 bases and J shed 1 base, with 17 bases lying between them. Germline CDR1 and CDR2: MNHEY and SVGEGT. In DNA, the CDR3 is TGTGCCAGCAGTGTCCCCCAAGGGAGGCCGAACACTGAAGCTTTCTTT. It specifies CASSVPQGRPNTEAFF.

This clone was seen a handful of times. The chain joins TRBV6-6 to TRBJ2-4, with D maybe TRBD1 (7 bases). Germline loops: CDR1 MNHNY, CDR2 SVGAGI (reference sequence). Trimming left V 6 bases short and J 8 bases short, with 17 bases between. This CDR3 has 14 amino acids. The CDR3 loop is CASRTTGEADIQYF. CDR3 in DNA: TGTGCCAGCAGGACCACAGGGGAGGCGGACATTCAGTACTTC.

The chain joins TRBV5-1 to TRBJ2-6; D perhaps matches TRBD2 (6 bases). V was trimmed by 1 base and J by 4 bases, leaving 15 bases between them. This CDR3 region has 17 residues. Germline CDR1 is SGHRS and CDR2 is YFSETQ. CDR3 loop: CASSLSGGQTGANVLTF. DNA of the CDR3: TGCGCCAGCAGCTTGTCCGGGGGTCAAACAGGGGCCAACGTCCTGACTTTC.

This chain uses TRBV5-1 with TRBJ2-7; TRBD2 might be the D (6 bases). V lost 0 bases, J lost 0 bases, and 10 bases lay in between. CDR3 length equals 15 residues. CDR1 is SGHRS, CDR2 YFSETQ, per germline. The CDR3 is CASSLVAGTSYEQYF. CDR3 nucleotide sequence: TGCGCCAGCAGCTTGGTTGCGGGGACCTCCTACGAGCAGTACTTC. The whole variable domain, remainder taken from reference TRBV5-1 and TRBJ2-7, is KAGVTQTPRYLIKTRGQQVTLSCSPISGHRSVSWYQQTPGQGLQFLFEYFSETQRNKGNFPGRFSGRQFSNSRSEMNVSTLELGDSALYLCASSLVAGTSYEQYFGPGTRLTVT.

V usage is TRBV24-1 and J usage is TRBJ2-6; D not certain. The germline gives CDR1 KGHDR, CDR2 SFDVKD. This CDR3 spans 15 amino acids. The germline V and J ends were trimmed by 0 bases and 9 bases, with 11 bases remaining between them. The DNA of the CDR3 is TGTGCCACCAGTGATTTGCAGGCCAGTTTCAACGTCCTGACTTTC. Translation: CATSDLQASFNVLTF.

CDR3 nucleotides: TGTGCCAGCTCACTACAGGGTTCCCGCTATGGCTACACCTTC. Encoded protein: CASSLQGSRYGYTF. V gene TRBV18 combines with J gene TRBJ1-2; possibly TRBD1 for D (6 bases). Germline-derived CDR1 and CDR2 are KGHSH and LQKENI. CDR3 size: 14 residues. V lost 4 bases and J 4 bases, leaving 13 bases between the germline ends.

V is TRBV18 and J is TRBJ2-3; tentatively, D is TRBD1 (6 bases). Germline V gene sequence: CDR1 KGHSH, CDR2 LQKENI. V lost 1 base and J 4 bases, leaving 9 bases between the germline ends. The CDR3 is made up of 14 amino acids. This CDR3 reads CASSPQQGPDTQYF. The CDR3 DNA follows: TGTGCCAGCTCACCACAACAGGGCCCAGATACGCAGTATTTT.

This chain joins TRBV6-2 or TRBV6-3 and TRBJ1-4, with D tentatively TRBD1 (6 bases). The germline V gene has CDR1 MNHEY and CDR2 SVGEGT. V lost 4 bases to trimming and J lost 8 bases, with 14 bases between them. This CDR3 is 14 amino acids long. The CDR3 DNA reads as TGTGCCAGCAGTTCTTCAACAGGGCGGGAAAAACTGTTTTTT. Amino acid sequence: CASSSSTGREKLFF.

V is TRBV28 and J is TRBJ2-2; tentative D call: TRBD2 (5 bases). This CDR3 is built from 15 residues. V was trimmed by 6 bases and J by 6 bases, leaving 17 bases between them. Per the germline V gene, CDR1 is MDHEN and CDR2 is SYDVKM. CDR3 bases: TGTGCCAGCAGCCGAGAACGGGGTCACGCCGGGGAGCTGTTTTTT. Amino acid sequence: CASSRERGHAGELFF.

The gene calls are TRBV19 and TRBJ1-6; 8 bases are shared with TRBD1. The germline CDR1 and CDR2 sequences are LNHDA and SQIVND (reference sequence). J lost 0 bases, V lost 4 bases, and 5 bases had no gene match. The CDR3 runs 17 residues. The CDR3: CASSTATGVSYNSPLHF. Written as DNA, the CDR3 is TGTGCCAGTAGTACTGCGACAGGGGTCTCCTATAATTCACCCCTCCACTTT.

This clone came up a few times. V gene TRBV18 combines with J gene TRBJ1-1; D not certain. Germline-derived CDR1 and CDR2 are KGHSH and LQKENI. The length of the CDR3 is 16 residues. With 3 bases removed from V and 5 bases from J, the gap between germline ends came to 19 bases. The CDR3 sequence: CASSPTRTSMETEAFF. The CDR3 DNA reads as TGTGCCAGCTCACCCACACGTACCAGTATGGAGACTGAAGCTTTCTTT.

V is TRBV14 and J is TRBJ1-2; TRBD1 agrees at 8 bases. From germline, CDR1 is SGHDN and CDR2 FVKESK. The CDR3 has 14 amino acids. The junction had 2 bases not matched to a gene; V was cut back by 0 bases and J by 5 bases. CDR3 DNA: TGTGCCAGCAGCCAAGAAAGACAGGGGTATGGCTACACCTTC. Protein sequence: CASSQERQGYGYTF.

This chain uses TRBV3-1 (or the pseudogene TRBV3-2) with TRBJ2-3, with D possibly being TRBD2 (5 bases). The CDR3 extends over 14 amino acids. V lost 3 bases and J lost 2, with 9 bases in between. Germline-derived CDR1 and CDR2 are LGHDT and YNNKEL (reference sequence). The CDR3 nucleotides are TGTGCCAGCAGCCAGAGGGCTAACACAGATACGCAGTATTTT. This codes for CASSQRANTDTQYF.

This rearrangement joins TRBV6-5 to TRBJ1-2; 7 bases fit TRBD1. The CDR3 covers 13 residues. Germline CDR1 and CDR2: MNHEY and SVGAGI. V was pared by 6 bases and J by 3 bases, with 4 bases of the junction left unmatched. The CDR3 is CASRATGHYGYTF. CDR3 bases: TGTGCCAGCAGGGCGACAGGGCACTATGGCTACACCTTC.